This T cell receptor beta chain was retrieved from a study of blood T cell repertoires in COVID-19. Study-level information: Samples came from the United States, Italy and Spain, spanning acute and convalescent COVID-19. In each case, the material was cDNA or gDNA derived from T cells, B-cell-depleted T cells, or PBMCs.

Per germline, CDR1 LNHDA and CDR2 SQIVND (reference sequence). V trimming: 9 bases; J trimming: 8 bases; junction bases outside the gene matches: 12. The CDR3 has 15 residues. Per the original methods: Amplification with reference gene primers provided the estimates of nucleated cell counts. Method: immunoSEQ multiplex PCR; TCRdb's copy keeps in-frame clones and lacks some. The V and J calls and clone size come from that table; D and trimming were worked out from the DNA. This table has approximately 290,000 clones, approximately 90% appearing once. The sequence derives from a man aged 18 to 30 with active or convalescent COVID-19. Material: peripheral blood. The V and J genes are TRBV19 and TRBJ1-4; 10 bases are a match to TRBD1. CDR3 residues: CASARQGQGEEKLFF. The CDR3 DNA is TGTGCCAGCGCCAGACAAGGACAGGGGGAGGAAAAACTGTTTTTT. Combining the CDR3 with reference TRBV19 and TRBJ1-4 gives the whole variable domain DGGITQSPKYLFRKEGQNVTLSCEQNLNHDAMYWYRQDPGQGLRLIYYSQIVNDFQKGDIAEGYSVSREKKESFPLTVTSAQKNPTAFYLCASARQGQGEEKLFFGSGTQLSVL.